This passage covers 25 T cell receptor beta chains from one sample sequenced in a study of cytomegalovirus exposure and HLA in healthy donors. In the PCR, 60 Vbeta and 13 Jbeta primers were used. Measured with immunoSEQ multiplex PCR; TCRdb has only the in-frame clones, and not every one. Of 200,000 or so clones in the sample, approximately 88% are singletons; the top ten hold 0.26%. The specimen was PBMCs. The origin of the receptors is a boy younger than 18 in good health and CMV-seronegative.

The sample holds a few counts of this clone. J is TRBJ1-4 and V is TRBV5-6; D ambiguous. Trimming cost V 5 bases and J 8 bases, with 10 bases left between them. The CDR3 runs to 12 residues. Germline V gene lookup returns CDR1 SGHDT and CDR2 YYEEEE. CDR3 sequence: CASSSWEEKLFF. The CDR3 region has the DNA TGTGCCAGCAGTTCTTGGGAGGAAAAACTGTTTTTT.

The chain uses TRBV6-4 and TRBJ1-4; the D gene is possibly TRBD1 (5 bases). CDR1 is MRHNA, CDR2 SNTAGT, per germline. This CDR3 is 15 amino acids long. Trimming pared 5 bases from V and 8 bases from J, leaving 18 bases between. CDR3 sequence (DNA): TGTGCCAGCAGTAGGACACCTTCGAAAGGCGAAAAACTGTTTTTT. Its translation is CASSRTPSKGEKLFF.

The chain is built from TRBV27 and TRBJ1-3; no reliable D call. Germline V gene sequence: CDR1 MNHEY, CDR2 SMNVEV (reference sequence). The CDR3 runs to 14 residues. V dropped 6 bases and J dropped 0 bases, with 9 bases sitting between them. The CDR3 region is CASSKRVSGNTIYF. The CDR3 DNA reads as TGTGCCAGCAGCAAGCGGGTCTCTGGAAACACCATATATTTT.

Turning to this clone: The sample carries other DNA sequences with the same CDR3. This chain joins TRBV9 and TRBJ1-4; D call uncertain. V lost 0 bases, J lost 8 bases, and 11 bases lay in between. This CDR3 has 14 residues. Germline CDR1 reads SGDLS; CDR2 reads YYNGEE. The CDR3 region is CASSVGGLGEKLFF. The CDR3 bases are TGTGCCAGCAGCGTAGGAGGCCTCGGAGAAAAACTGTTTTTT.

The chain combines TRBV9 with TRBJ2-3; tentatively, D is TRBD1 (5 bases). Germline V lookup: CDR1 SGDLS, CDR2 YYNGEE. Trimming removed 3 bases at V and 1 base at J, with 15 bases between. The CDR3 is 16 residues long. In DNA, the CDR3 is TGTGCCAGCAGCGCCGCTCAGGGCCATCGCACAGATACGCAGTATTTT. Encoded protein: CASSAAQGHRTDTQYF.

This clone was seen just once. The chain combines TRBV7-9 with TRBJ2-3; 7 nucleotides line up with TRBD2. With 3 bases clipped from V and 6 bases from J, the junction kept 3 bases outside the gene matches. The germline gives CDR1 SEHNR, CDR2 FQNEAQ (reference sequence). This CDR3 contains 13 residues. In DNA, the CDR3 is TGTGCCAGCAGCTTGCAGGGAGGGGATACGCAGTATTTT. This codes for CASSLQGGDTQYF.

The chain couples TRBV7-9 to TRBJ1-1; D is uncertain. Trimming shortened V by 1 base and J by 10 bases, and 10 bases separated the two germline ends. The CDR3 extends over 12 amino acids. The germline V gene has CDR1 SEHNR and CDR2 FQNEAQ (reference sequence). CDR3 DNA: TGTGCCAGCAGCTTAGAAGCGGGAACAGCTTTCTTT. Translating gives CASSLEAGTAFF. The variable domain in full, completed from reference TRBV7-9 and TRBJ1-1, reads DTGVSQNPRHKITKRGQNVTFRCDPISEHNRLYWYRQTLGQGPEFLTYFQNEAQLEKSRLLSDRFSAERPKGSFSTLEIQRTEQGDSAMYLCASSLEAGTAFFGQGTRLTVV.

CDR3 bases: TGTGCCAGCAGTTATCTTGTCCAGACCCAGTACTTC. Translation: CASSYLVQTQYF. This chain links TRBV6-1 with TRBJ2-5; D is undetermined. V gave up 5 bases and J gave up 6 bases, with 10 bases separating them. The CDR3 is 12 residues long. The germline CDR1 and CDR2 sequences are MNHNS and SASEGT.

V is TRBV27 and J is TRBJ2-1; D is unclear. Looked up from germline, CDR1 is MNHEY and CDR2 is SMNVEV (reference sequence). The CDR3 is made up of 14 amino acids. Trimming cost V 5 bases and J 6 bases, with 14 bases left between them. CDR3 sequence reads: CASSLAASVNEQFF. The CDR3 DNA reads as TGTGCCAGCAGTCTCGCCGCTAGTGTCAATGAGCAGTTCTTC.

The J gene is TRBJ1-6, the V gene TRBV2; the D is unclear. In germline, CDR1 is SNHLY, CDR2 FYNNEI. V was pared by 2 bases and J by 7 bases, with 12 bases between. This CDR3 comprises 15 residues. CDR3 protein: CASSESGLPNSPLHF. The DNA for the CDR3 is TGTGCCAGCAGTGAATCAGGTCTTCCCAATTCACCCCTCCACTTT.

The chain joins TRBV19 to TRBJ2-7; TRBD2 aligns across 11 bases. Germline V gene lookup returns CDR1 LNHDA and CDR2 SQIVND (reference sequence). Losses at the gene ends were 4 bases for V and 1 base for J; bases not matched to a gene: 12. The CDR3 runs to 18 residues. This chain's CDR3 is CASSNGLAGLGRSYEQYF. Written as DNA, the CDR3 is TGTGCCAGTAGTAATGGACTAGCGGGCCTAGGCCGATCCTACGAGCAGTACTTC.

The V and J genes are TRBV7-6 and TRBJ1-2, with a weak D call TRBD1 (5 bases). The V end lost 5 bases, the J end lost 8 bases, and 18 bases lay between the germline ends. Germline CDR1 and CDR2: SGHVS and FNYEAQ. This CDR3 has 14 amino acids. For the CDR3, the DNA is TGTGCCAGCAGCCCCGGACGGGGGTATGAAGGCTACACCTTC. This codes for CASSPGRGYEGYTF. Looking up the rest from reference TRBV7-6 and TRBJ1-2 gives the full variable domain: GAGVSQSPRYKVTKRGQDVALRCDPISGHVSLYWYRQALGQGPEFLTYFNYEAQQDKSGLPNDRFSAERPEGSISTLTIQRTEQRDSAMYRCASSPGRGYEGYTFGSGTRLTVV.

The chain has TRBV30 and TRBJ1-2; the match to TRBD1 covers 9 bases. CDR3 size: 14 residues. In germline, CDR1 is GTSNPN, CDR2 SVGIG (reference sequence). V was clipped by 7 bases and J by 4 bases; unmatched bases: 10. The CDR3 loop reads CAFSGTGLRYGYTF. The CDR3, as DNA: TGTGCCTTTTCCGGGACAGGGCTTCGCTATGGCTACACCTTC.

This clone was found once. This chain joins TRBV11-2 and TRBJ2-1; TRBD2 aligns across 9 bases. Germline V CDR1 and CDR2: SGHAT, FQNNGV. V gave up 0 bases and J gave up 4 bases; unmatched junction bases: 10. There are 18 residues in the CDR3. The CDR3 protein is CASSLDLGGGRGYNEQFF. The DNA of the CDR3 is TGTGCCAGCAGCTTAGATCTAGGGGGCGGGAGGGGGTACAATGAGCAGTTCTTC.

CDR3 amino acids: CARNRRLVYEQYF. The CDR3 coding sequence is TGTGCCAGAAACCGACGACTGGTCTACGAGCAGTACTTC. The chain has TRBV7-5 and TRBJ2-7; the table names TRBD2, a call not compared with the DNA. TRBV7-5 is classified as a pseudogene. The CDR3 runs 13 residues.

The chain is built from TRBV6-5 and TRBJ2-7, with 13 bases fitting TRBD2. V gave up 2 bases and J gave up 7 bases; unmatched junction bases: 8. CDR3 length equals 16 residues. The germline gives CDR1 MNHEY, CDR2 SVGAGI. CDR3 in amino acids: CASSYGTSGIGWEQYF. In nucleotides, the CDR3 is TGTGCCAGCAGTTACGGGACTAGCGGGATCGGATGGGAGCAGTACTTC.

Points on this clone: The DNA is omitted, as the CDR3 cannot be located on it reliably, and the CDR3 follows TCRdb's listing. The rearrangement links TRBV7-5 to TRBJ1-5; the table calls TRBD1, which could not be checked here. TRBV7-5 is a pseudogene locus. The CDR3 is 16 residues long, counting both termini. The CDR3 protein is CARSLVGTGICQPQHF.

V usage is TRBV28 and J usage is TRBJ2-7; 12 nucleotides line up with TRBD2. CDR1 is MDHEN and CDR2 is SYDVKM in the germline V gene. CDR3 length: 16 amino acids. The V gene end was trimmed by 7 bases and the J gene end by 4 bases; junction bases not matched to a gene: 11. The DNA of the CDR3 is TGTGCCAGCACCACCCCGACTAGCGGGAGAAGTTACGAGCAGTACTTC. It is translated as CASTTPTSGRSYEQYF.

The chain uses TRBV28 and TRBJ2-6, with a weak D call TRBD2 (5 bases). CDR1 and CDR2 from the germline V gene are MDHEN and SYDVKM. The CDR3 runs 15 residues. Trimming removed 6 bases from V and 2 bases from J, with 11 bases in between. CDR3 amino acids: CASSSTSAGANVLTF. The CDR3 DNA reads TGTGCCAGCAGCTCAACTAGTGCTGGGGCCAACGTCCTGACTTTC.

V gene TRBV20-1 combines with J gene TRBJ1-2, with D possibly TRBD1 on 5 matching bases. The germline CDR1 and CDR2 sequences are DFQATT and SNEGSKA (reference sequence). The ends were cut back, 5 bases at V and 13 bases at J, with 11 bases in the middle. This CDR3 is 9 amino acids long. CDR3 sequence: CSAERTSTF. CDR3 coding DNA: TGCAGTGCTGAGAGGACAAGCACCTTC.

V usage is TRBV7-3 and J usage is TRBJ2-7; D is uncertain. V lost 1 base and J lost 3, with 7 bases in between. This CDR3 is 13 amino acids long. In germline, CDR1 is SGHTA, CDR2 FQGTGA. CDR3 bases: TGTGCCAGCAGCTTAAATCCTAGCTACGAGCAGTACTTC. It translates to CASSLNPSYEQYF.

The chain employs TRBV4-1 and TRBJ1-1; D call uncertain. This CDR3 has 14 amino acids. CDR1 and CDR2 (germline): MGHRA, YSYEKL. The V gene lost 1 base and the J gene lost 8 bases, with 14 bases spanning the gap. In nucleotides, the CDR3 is TGCGCCAGCAGCCAAGTAGGCCAGGCTTCGGAAGCTTTCTTT. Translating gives CASSQVGQASEAFF.

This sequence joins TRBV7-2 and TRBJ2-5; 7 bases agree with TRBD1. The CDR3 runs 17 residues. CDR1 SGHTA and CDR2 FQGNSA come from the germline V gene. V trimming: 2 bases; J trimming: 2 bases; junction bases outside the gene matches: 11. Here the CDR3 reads CASSLTNSGTEQETQYF. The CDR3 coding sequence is TGTGCCAGCAGCTTAACTAACTCCGGGACAGAACAAGAGACCCAGTACTTC.

This CDR3 is CASSFTGANYEQYF. The CDR3 DNA is TGCGCCAGCAGCTTTACAGGGGCCAACTACGAGCAGTACTTC. The chain employs TRBV5-1 and TRBJ2-7; TRBD1 agrees at 7 bases. CDR3 length equals 14 residues. Trimming took 2 bases from V and 3 from J; bases not matched to a gene: 5. CDR1 SGHRS and CDR2 YFSETQ come from the germline V gene.

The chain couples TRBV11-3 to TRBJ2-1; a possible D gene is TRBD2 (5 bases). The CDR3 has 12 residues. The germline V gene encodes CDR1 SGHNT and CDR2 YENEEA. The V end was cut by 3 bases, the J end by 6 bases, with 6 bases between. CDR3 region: CASSLRVNEQFF. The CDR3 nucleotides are TGTGCCAGCAGCTTGAGGGTCAATGAGCAGTTCTTC.